The rows below give T cell receptor beta chains drawn from one sample of a study of T-cell memory formation after mild COVID-19. MiXCR, run by TCRdb on the 5' RACE reads, gives a single entry per CDR3 protein. The sample yields approximately 570,000 distinct CDR3 sequences, more than 15% seen once. The sequenced sample consisted of PBMCs or a T cell subset sorted from them (not recorded which). These receptors were taken from an adult woman who had mild COVID-19 (a few samples of this study predate the infection). Cell type and time point are not known. The CDR3 runs from the conserved cysteine through the conserved F or W. The D gene is left open where the match is weak. The size of a clone is reported for some rows only, either as once, few or many, or as a class for expanded clones.

-	-	TRBV7-9	TRBJ1-1	TGTGCCAGCAGCTCACAGGGAGGGGGCACTGAAGCTTTCTTT	CASSSQGGGTEAFF
-	TRBD1	TRBV7-8	TRBJ1-4	TGTGCCAGCAGCCAACCGGTCATGGGACAGGCTAGTGAAAAACTGTTTTTT	CASSQPVMGQASEKLFF
few	-	TRBV5-1	TRBJ1-2	TGCGCCAGCAGCTTGGAGACAGGCGCGAACTATGGCTACACCTTC	CASSLETGANYGYTF
few	-	TRBV23-1	TRBJ2-1	TGCGCCAGCAGTCCCCGAATCCGGGTCCTCCCGTTCTTC	CASSPRIRVLPFF
few	-	TRBV5-1	TRBJ2-5	TGCGCCAGCAGAGAAGAGAACCAAGAGACCCAGTACTTC	CASREENQETQYF
few	-	TRBV15	TRBJ2-5	TGTGCCACCAGCAAAGACAGGTTTCAAGAGACCCAGTACTTC	CATSKDRFQETQYF
few	TRBD1	TRBV20-1	TRBJ2-1	TGCAGTGCTAGAGATCTAACGGACAGGAACAATGAGCAGTTCTTC	CSARDLTDRNNEQFF
few	-	TRBV5-1	TRBJ2-2	TGCGCCAGCAGCTTGGAAAGATCGGGGTCCGGGGAGCTGTTTTTT	CASSLERSGSGELFF
few	-	TRBV10-3	TRBJ2-5	TGTGCCATCAGTGAGAAAGACAGGCGCCAAGAGACCCAGTACTTC	CAISEKDRRQETQYF
-	-	TRBV6-2/TRBV6-3	TRBJ1-5	TGTGCCAGCAGGACCGGGGGAGCACCGGCACATTTT	CASRTGGAPAHF
many	-	TRBV29-1	TRBJ2-7	TGCAGCGGGGGGTTCGAAGGGCCCCACGAGCAGTACTTC	CSGGFEGPHEQYF
-	TRBD1	TRBV7-3	TRBJ2-3	TGTGCCAGCAGCCTTACCGGGACAGGGAGTGCAGATACGCAGTATTTT	CASSLTGTGSADTQYF
-	TRBD2	TRBV4-2	TRBJ2-3	TGTGCCAGCAGCCAAGACACGGGGGGAAGCACAGATACGCAGTATTTT	CASSQDTGGSTDTQYF
-	TRBD1	TRBV11-3	TRBJ2-2	TGTGCCAGCACCAGGACAGGGGGCAACACCGGGGAGCTGTTTTTT	CASTRTGGNTGELFF
few	-	TRBV11-2	TRBJ2-3	TGTGCCAGCAGCATCTACTTCGGGACAGATACGCAGTATTTT	CASSIYFGTDTQYF
few	-	TRBV25-1	TRBJ1-1	TGTGCCAGCACCGAAGGGAGGTCTGAAGCTTTCTTT	CASTEGRSEAFF
-	-	TRBV12-3/TRBV12-4	TRBJ2-3	TGTGCCAGCAGCCTAGGGGAGGACCCCCACAAGGGGCAGTATTTT	CASSLGEDPHKGQYF
-	TRBD2	TRBV27	TRBJ2-7	TGTGCCAGCAGTTTATCAATAGCGGGAGAAGCAGCCTACGAGCAGTACTTC	CASSLSIAGEAAYEQYF
-	-	TRBV3-1	TRBJ2-2	TGTGCCAGCAGGATGACAGGCCCTTCGAACACCGGGGAGCTGTTTTTT	CASRMTGPSNTGELFF
-	-	TRBV4-2	TRBJ2-1	TGTGCCAGCAGCCAACACAGTCCACAGGACAATGAGCAGTTCTTC	CASSQHSPQDNEQFF
many	-	TRBV29-1	TRBJ1-1	TGCAGCGTTGTAGTTGGACCTGAAGCTTTCTTT	CSVVVGPEAFF
-	-	TRBV12-3/TRBV12-4	TRBJ1-2	TGTGCCAGCAGTTTAGCGGTCGGGATCTATGGCTACACCTTC	CASSLAVGIYGYTF
few	-	TRBV4-3	TRBJ2-3	TGCGCCAGCAGCCAAGAGGACAGCTTATCTAAATCTAGCACAGATACGCAGTATTTT	CASSQEDSLSKSSTDTQYF
few	-	TRBV25-1	TRBJ1-1	TGTGCCAGCAGTGCGGGCACTGAAGCTTTCTTT	CASSAGTEAFF
few	TRBD2	TRBV7-2	TRBJ2-5	TGTGCCAGCAGCCCCCCTTCCAGCGGGAGTAGAGAGACCCAGTACTTC	CASSPPSSGSRETQYF
many	-	TRBV5-6	TRBJ2-2	TGTGCCAGCAGTACAGCTTTGAACACCGGGGAGCTGTTTTTT	CASSTALNTGELFF
few	TRBD2	TRBV20-1	TRBJ2-3	TGCAGTGCTAGAAGAGCGCGGGAGGGGGTCACAGATACGCAGTATTTT	CSARRAREGVTDTQYF
-	-	TRBV18	TRBJ2-7	TGTGCCAGCTCTCGAGGAGGCTGGACTGACTCCTACGAGCAGTACTTC	CASSRGGWTDSYEQYF
few	TRBD2	TRBV5-4	TRBJ2-1	TGTGCCAGCAGCTCCCCCCAACGGGGGGGTAGCGGGGATGAGCAGTTCTTC	CASSSPQRGGSGDEQFF
many	-	TRBV7-2	TRBJ2-1	TGTGCCAGCAGCTTACTGGTAAATGAGCAGTTCTTC	CASSLLVNEQFF
many	TRBD2	TRBV9	TRBJ2-7	TGTGCCAGCAGCGTAGGACTAGCGGGAGACGAGCAGTACTTC	CASSVGLAGDEQYF
-	-	TRBV7-9	TRBJ2-2	TGTGCCAGCAGCTTCGTTGCCGGGGAGCTGTTTTTT	CASSFVAGELFF
many	TRBD2	TRBV6-5	TRBJ2-7	TGTGCCAGCAGTTACATCGGCGGGGGGGCAATCCGTCAAGAGCAGTACTTC	CASSYIGGGAIRQEQYF
-	-	TRBV7-9	TRBJ2-3	TGTGCCAGCAGCCCGACATCGGCAGGAATTAGCACAGATACGCAGTATTTT	CASSPTSAGISTDTQYF
-	-	TRBV5-1	TRBJ1-1	TGCGCCAGCAGCTCGGGACACGGGAGGACTGAAGCTTTCTTT	CASSSGHGRTEAFF
-	-	TRBV5-6	TRBJ1-1	TGTGCCAGCAGCTTGGTAACCAGGTTGAACACTGAAGCTTTCTTT	CASSLVTRLNTEAFF
many	-	TRBV15	TRBJ2-2	TGTGCCACCGGCTCCACCGGGGAGCTGTTTTTT	CATGSTGELFF
few	TRBD1	TRBV24-1	TRBJ2-3	TGTGCCACCAGTGATTTGACAGGGGTGGCAGATACGCAGTATTTT	CATSDLTGVADTQYF
-	-	TRBV29-1	TRBJ2-3	TGCAGCGTTGAGGAGATAGTCTTGGGCACAGATACGCAGTATTTT	CSVEEIVLGTDTQYF
-	-	TRBV3-1	TRBJ1-3	TGTGCCAGCAATGCGGGAAACACCATATATTTT	CASNAGNTIYF
few	TRBD1	TRBV5-4	TRBJ2-4	TGTGCCAGCAGCTTAGGGACAGGGGGCCTGTACTTC	CASSLGTGGLYF